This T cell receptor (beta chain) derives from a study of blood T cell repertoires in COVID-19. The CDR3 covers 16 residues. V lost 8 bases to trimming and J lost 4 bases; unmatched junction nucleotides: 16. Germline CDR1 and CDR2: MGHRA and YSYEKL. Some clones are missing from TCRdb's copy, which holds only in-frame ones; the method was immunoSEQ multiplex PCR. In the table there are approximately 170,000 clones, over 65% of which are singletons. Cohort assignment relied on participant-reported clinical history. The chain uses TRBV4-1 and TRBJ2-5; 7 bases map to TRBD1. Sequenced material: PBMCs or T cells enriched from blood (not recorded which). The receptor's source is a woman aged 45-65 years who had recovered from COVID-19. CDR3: CASGRSIEGGTETQYF. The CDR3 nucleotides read TGCGCCAGCGGCCGATCTATAGAAGGGGGCACAGAGACCCAGTACTTC.